One and the same sample provided the 30 T cell receptor beta chains below, sequenced in a study of cytomegalovirus exposure and HLA in healthy donors. The PCR made use of 60 Vbeta and 13 Jbeta primers. Profiled with immunoSEQ multiplex PCR; TCRdb holds only in-frame clones, not every one. The sample contains more than 150,000 clones, 78% of which appear only once. The specimen sequenced was PBMCs. The receptors derive from a woman aged 45-65 years in good health and CMV-seropositive.

The sample holds one count of this clone. The chain employs TRBV9 and TRBJ2-1; D unclear. With 4 bases removed from V and 4 bases from J, the gap between germline ends came to 9 bases. CDR3 length: 13 residues. Germline V gene data show CDR1 as SGDLS and CDR2 as YYNGEE. CDR3 sequence reads: CASSSTNYNEQFF. The CDR3 region has the DNA TGTGCCAGCAGCTCGACAAATTACAATGAGCAGTTCTTC.

V gene TRBV6-5 combines with J gene TRBJ2-7; D remains ambiguous. CDR3 length equals 12 residues. Germline V gene lookup returns CDR1 MNHEY and CDR2 SVGAGI. The V end lost 4 bases, the J end lost 3 bases, and 7 bases lay between the germline ends. The CDR3 region has the DNA TGTGCCAGCAGTTTTTCAGGCTACGAGCAGTACTTC. It codes for CASSFSGYEQYF.

V and J are TRBV6-5 and TRBJ1-2, with TRBD1 matching over 7 bases. CDR3 length equals 13 residues. V lost 11 bases and J lost 3; bases outside the gene matches: 9. Per the germline V gene, CDR1 is MNHEY and CDR2 is SVGAGI. In DNA, the CDR3 is TGTGCCGGAGGGACAGCGTGGGACTATGGCTACACCTTC. Translation gives CAGGTAWDYGYTF.

The chain carries TRBV7-9 and TRBJ2-7; 10 bases are a match to TRBD2. V shed 3 bases and J 6 bases; nucleotides not matched to a gene: 5. The CDR3 is 14 amino acids. The germline CDR1 and CDR2 sequences are SEHNR and FQNEAQ (reference sequence). The CDR3 region is CASSFGLAASEQYF. The CDR3, as DNA: TGTGCCAGCAGCTTCGGACTAGCGGCTTCCGAGCAGTACTTC.

This chain uses TRBV19 with TRBJ2-2; TRBD1 agrees at 8 bases. The J segment lost 4 bases and the V segment lost 7 bases, leaving 8 bases of the junction unmatched. Germline V gene lookup returns CDR1 LNHDA and CDR2 SQIVND (reference sequence). The CDR3 is 15 residues long. As DNA, the CDR3 is TGTGCCAGTAAGCCCACAGGGGGGTCCACCGGGGAGCTGTTTTTT. It codes for CASKPTGGSTGELFF.

The chain carries TRBV2 and TRBJ1-2; D perhaps matches TRBD1 (5 bases). Trimming stripped 3 bases from V and 7 bases from J, with 15 bases between. CDR1 and CDR2 (germline): SNHLY, FYNNEI. This CDR3 has 14 residues. Here the CDR3 reads CASSDWDSVGGYTF. The CDR3 nucleotides read TGTGCCAGCAGTGATTGGGACTCGGTGGGTGGCTACACCTTC. Supplemented by reference TRBV2 and TRBJ1-2, the full variable domain reads EPEVTQTPSHQVTQMGQEVILRCVPISNHLYFYWYRQILGQKVEFLVSFYNNEISEKSEIFDDQFSVERPDGSNFTLKIRSTKLEDSAMYFCASSDWDSVGGYTFGSGTRLTVV.

The J gene is TRBJ1-2, the V gene TRBV11-3; no clear D. The CDR3 has 14 residues. Germline values: CDR1 SGHNT, CDR2 YENEEA. V lost 0 bases, J lost 4 bases, and 9 bases lay in between. The CDR3 here is CASSLDSGIYGYTF. Written as DNA, the CDR3 is TGTGCCAGCAGCTTAGATTCGGGGATCTATGGCTACACCTTC.

Turning to this clone: Relative to the germline gene, one junction end is altered; a read error may explain this. The genes are TRBV7-9 and TRBJ1-2; D gene uncertain. The germline CDR1 and CDR2 sequences are SEHNR and FQNEAQ (reference sequence). This CDR3 contains 12 residues. The CDR3 region is CASSFGREPFRF. In DNA form, the CDR3 reads TGTGCCAGCAGCTTCGGACGGGAACCCTTCCGCTTC.

The chain carries TRBV7-6 and TRBJ2-7, with D possibly matching TRBD2 (6 bases). The CDR3 length is 16 residues. CDR1 and CDR2 from the germline V gene are SGHVS and FNYEAQ. V gave up 0 bases and J gave up 7 bases, with 19 bases separating them. The CDR3 here is CASSLATTALGGEQYF. The DNA for the CDR3 is TGTGCCAGCAGCTTAGCGACAACGGCCCTGGGGGGAGAGCAGTACTTC.

The rearrangement links TRBV4-2 to TRBJ1-4; the match to TRBD1 covers 7 bases. V gave up 3 bases and J gave up 0 bases; unmatched junction bases: 4. The CDR3 has 16 amino acids. Looked up from germline, CDR1 is LGHNA and CDR2 is YNFKEQ. The DNA for the CDR3 is TGTGCCAGCAGCCAGAACAGGGGAGCAACTAATGAAAAACTGTTTTTT. It specifies CASSQNRGATNEKLFF.

This chain uses TRBV27 with TRBJ2-7; 11 bases are a match to TRBD1. The germline gives CDR1 MNHEY, CDR2 SMNVEV (reference sequence). This CDR3 has 15 amino acids. V lost 6 bases, J lost 6 bases, and 10 bases stayed unmatched. In DNA, the CDR3 is TGTGCCAGCAGCATTCAAGGACAGGGGGCTCCCGAGCAGTACTTC. Its translation is CASSIQGQGAPEQYF.

This clone was counted a single time. V is TRBV4-3 and J is TRBJ2-4; TRBD2 agrees at 15 bases. Germline V gives CDR1 LGHNA, CDR2 YSLEER. V trimming: 3 bases; J trimming: 0 bases; junction bases outside the gene matches: 3. The CDR3 is 18 amino acids. This CDR3 reads CASSQGTSGGLAKNIQYF. Here the CDR3 DNA reads TGCGCCAGCAGCCAGGGGACTAGCGGGGGGTTAGCCAAAAACATTCAGTACTTC.

The rearrangement uses TRBV13 and TRBJ1-1; D unclear. V lost 2 bases to trimming and J lost 1 base, with 8 bases between them. Germline lookup yields CDR1 PRHDT and CDR2 FYEKMQ (reference sequence). There are 14 residues in the CDR3. The CDR3 nucleotides are TGTGCCAGCAGCTTACAACATGGGAACACTGAAGCTTTCTTT. Amino acids: CASSLQHGNTEAFF.

The DNA of the CDR3 is TGTGCCAGCAGTTTATCCCGCGACAGGGGGCTTCGGTGTCAGTACTTC. It codes for CASSLSRDRGLRCQYF. The chain is built from TRBV27 and TRBJ2-4; TRBD1 aligns across 10 bases. From germline, CDR1 is MNHEY and CDR2 SMNVEV (reference sequence). V lost 0 bases, J lost 12 bases, and 11 bases stayed unmatched. The CDR3 is 16 residues long.

Turning to this clone: The junction departs from the called germline gene at one end, perhaps through a read error. The chain carries TRBV5-6 and TRBJ1-2, with 9 nucleotides matching TRBD1. The CDR3 totals 13 residues. CDR1 is SGHDT, CDR2 YYEEEE, per germline. CDR3 bases: TGTGCCAGCAGCTTCGGGGACAGGGAGTTCTTAGCCTTC. Protein product: CASSFGDREFLAF.

This rearrangement joins TRBV4-1 to TRBJ1-1, with D hard to call. Germline CDR1 is MGHRA and CDR2 is YSYEKL. The CDR3 is 15 amino acids. V lost 1 base and J 2 bases, leaving 11 bases between the germline ends. This CDR3 is CASSQAHGVNTEAFF. The CDR3 nucleotides read TGCGCCAGCAGCCAAGCCCACGGAGTTAACACTGAAGCTTTCTTT.

This chain connects TRBV2 to TRBJ2-3, with TRBD1 as a possible D gene (7 bases). The germline V gene has CDR1 SNHLY and CDR2 FYNNEI. Trimming removed 6 bases from V and 1 base from J, with 11 bases in between. The CDR3 totals 14 residues. CDR3 residues: CASSDREGTDTQYF. Written as DNA, the CDR3 is TGTGCCAGCAGCGACAGGGAGGGCACAGATACGCAGTATTTT. Together with reference TRBV2 and TRBJ2-3, the CDR3 gives the full variable domain: EPEVTQTPSHQVTQMGQEVILRCVPISNHLYFYWYRQILGQKVEFLVSFYNNEISEKSEIFDDQFSVERPDGSNFTLKIRSTKLEDSAMYFCASSDREGTDTQYFGPGTRLTVL.

The chain is built from TRBV7-2 and TRBJ2-2, with 8 bases lining up with TRBD2. This CDR3 has 16 residues. Per germline, CDR1 SGHTA and CDR2 FQGNSA. The ends lost 4 bases at V and 1 base at J; junction bases unmatched: 5. CDR3 region: CASSSVAGGNTGELFF. In DNA, the CDR3 is TGTGCCAGCAGCTCTGTTGCGGGAGGGAACACCGGGGAGCTGTTTTTT.

This clone has a handful of counts. The gene calls are TRBV27 and TRBJ1-5; D unclear. CDR3 size: 15 residues. CDR1 and CDR2 (germline): MNHEY, SMNVEV (reference sequence). Trimming removed 3 bases at V and 6 bases at J, with 15 bases between. The CDR3 is CASSFRQPPGQPQHF. The CDR3 DNA is TGTGCCAGCAGTTTTAGGCAGCCTCCGGGTCAGCCCCAGCATTTT.

The V and J genes are TRBV27 and TRBJ2-1; 12 nucleotides agree with TRBD1. Germline V gene data show CDR1 as MNHEY and CDR2 as SMNVEV (reference sequence). Unmatched junction bases numbered 15, after V lost 6 bases and J lost 12 bases. The CDR3 runs to 16 residues. CDR3 sequence reads: CASSPRGQGAVGGQFF. CDR3 nucleotide sequence: TGTGCCAGCAGCCCTAGGGGACAGGGGGCTGTCGGTGGGCAGTTCTTC.

This CDR3 is CASSPGGGGAYNEQFF. CDR3 coding DNA: TGTGCCAGCAGCCCAGGGGGCGGGGGGGCCTACAATGAGCAGTTCTTC. V is TRBV5-4 and J is TRBJ2-1, with D perhaps TRBD2 (9 bases). V lost 4 bases, J lost 2 bases, and 16 bases lay in between. Germline V gene lookup returns CDR1 SGHNT and CDR2 YYREEE (reference sequence). This CDR3 has 16 amino acids.

This chain links TRBV5-1 with TRBJ1-5, with 8 bases matching TRBD1. J was trimmed by 0 bases and V by 3 bases; bases with no gene match: 2. Germline loops: CDR1 SGHRS, CDR2 YFSETQ. The length of the CDR3 is 15 residues. CDR3 in amino acids: CASSWTGSSNQPQHF. As DNA, the CDR3 is TGCGCCAGCAGCTGGACAGGGTCTAGCAATCAGCCCCAGCATTTT. Drawing the rest from reference TRBV5-1 and TRBJ1-5, the complete variable domain is KAGVTQTPRYLIKTRGQQVTLSCSPISGHRSVSWYQQTPGQGLQFLFEYFSETQRNKGNFPGRFSGRQFSNSRSEMNVSTLELGDSALYLCASSWTGSSNQPQHFGDGTRLSIL.

The gene calls are TRBV7-2 and TRBJ1-6, with 7 bases fitting TRBD1. Germline V gives CDR1 SGHTA, CDR2 FQGNSA. With V trimmed by 5 bases and J by 10 bases, 5 bases remained unmatched. This CDR3 contains 13 residues. The CDR3 DNA reads TGTGCCAGCAGCCCAAGGACAGGCTCACCCCTCCACTTT. Protein: CASSPRTGSPLHF.

This chain links TRBV11-3 with TRBJ2-1, with 8 bases identical to TRBD2. V was pared by 3 bases and J by 9 bases, with 4 bases of the junction left unmatched. In germline, CDR1 is SGHNT, CDR2 YENEEA. CDR3 size: 13 residues. The CDR3 sequence: CASSFGRGGEQFF. CDR3 DNA: TGTGCCAGCAGCTTCGGTCGGGGGGGTGAGCAGTTCTTC.

Only a few counts were recorded for this clone. The rearrangement uses TRBV5-4 and TRBJ1-1; 7 bases are a match to TRBD1. Germline V CDR1 and CDR2: SGHNT, YYREEE (reference sequence). The CDR3 runs 17 residues. V gave up 1 base and J gave up 1 base; unmatched junction bases: 10. Here the CDR3 DNA reads TGTGCCAGCAGCTTGCCTGGGCCGACAGGGAGGAACACTGAAGCTTTCTTT. It is translated as CASSLPGPTGRNTEAFF.

This clone was detected only a few times. The chain carries TRBV11-2 and TRBJ1-1; a weak D match, TRBD1 (6 bases). Germline CDR1 reads SGHAT; CDR2 reads FQNNGV. The CDR3 has 13 residues. V dropped 5 bases and J dropped 11 bases, with 18 bases sitting between them. Here the CDR3 DNA reads TGTGCCAGCAGCGATCCACTGAGGGGGTCGGCTTTCTTT. It codes for CASSDPLRGSAFF.

The chain employs TRBV30 and TRBJ2-3; 12 bases are shared with TRBD2. This CDR3 is built from 15 residues. CDR1 GTSNPN and CDR2 SVGIG come from the germline V gene (reference sequence). The trim removed 2 bases at V and 2 bases at J, leaving 2 bases unmatched. CDR3 nucleotides: TGTGCCTGGAGTACTAGCGGGAGGCCCACAGATACGCAGTATTTT. Amino acids: CAWSTSGRPTDTQYF.

In this sample, this clone turned up once. V gene TRBV7-9 combines with J gene TRBJ2-4, with D possibly TRBD2 on 6 matching bases. CDR3 length equals 17 residues. In germline, CDR1 is SEHNR, CDR2 FQNEAQ (reference sequence). Trimming left V 2 bases short and J 0 bases short, with 14 bases between. The DNA of the CDR3 is TGTGCCAGCAGCTTATGGGCGGGATGGCTAGCCAAAAACATTCAGTACTTC. It translates to CASSLWAGWLAKNIQYF.

V gene TRBV18 combines with J gene TRBJ2-5; D not resolved. V lost 3 bases to trimming and J lost 5 bases, with 10 bases between them. The CDR3 consists of 13 residues. Per germline, CDR1 KGHSH and CDR2 LQKENI. As DNA, the CDR3 is TGTGCCAGCTCACCCAGAAGTCCGGAGACCCAGTACTTC. Its translation: CASSPRSPETQYF. The full variable domain, rest sourced from reference TRBV18 and TRBJ2-5, is NAGVMQNPRHLVRRRGQEARLRCSPMKGHSHVYWYRQLPEEGLKFMVYLQKENIIDESGMPKERFSAEFPKEGPSILRIQQVVRGDSAAYFCASSPRSPETQYFGPGTRLLVL.

The chain employs TRBV19 and TRBJ1-3; no clear D gene. This CDR3 spans 15 amino acids. V lost 4 bases to trimming and J lost 0 bases, with 10 bases between them. Germline CDR1 is LNHDA and CDR2 is SQIVND (reference sequence). In DNA form, the CDR3 reads TGTGCCAGTAGTAAAATCCCGGGCTCTGGAAACACCATATATTTT. It encodes CASSKIPGSGNTIYF.